A single TCR beta chain is shown here with its context. The sample belongs to a study of human CD8 memory T cell subsets. UMI-labeled 5' RACE yielded the TCR beta libraries. TCRdb reanalyzed the 5' RACE reads and collapses them to one entry per CDR3 protein, without DNA. The listing records around 19,000 distinct CDR3 sequences. The CDR3 is 12 residues long. Germline V gene lookup returns CDR1 SGHVS and CDR2 FNYEAQ. The source is a human donor in good health. The sequencing sample was made of CD8+ stem-like memory T cells (TSCM and TCM) sorted from PBMCs. Specified subset: stem-like memory CD8 T cells (TSTEM), CCR7+ PD-1- TIGIT-. The chain combines TRBV7-6 with TRBJ2-1. The chain's CDR3 is CASSGEAGEQFF.